The sequence of this TCR beta chain was determined in a study of cytomegalovirus exposure and HLA in healthy donors. This clone has just a few counts. Researchers ran the PCR with 60 Vbeta and 13 Jbeta primers. Per the original methods: An analysis performed later counted around 80 million unique TCR beta chains (approximately 10 million of them shared). The assay was immunoSEQ multiplex PCR, and TCRdb's table has in-frame clones only and misses some. That table supplies the V and J calls and clone size; D and trimming were determined from the DNA. Here the sample spans roughly 180,000 clones, around 82% being singletons. The origin of this receptor is a male donor in good health and CMV-seronegative. The material sequenced was PBMCs.

CDR3 bases: TGTGCCTGGGGTACCTGGGCGGGCGCAGATACGCAGTATTTT. This sequence encodes CAWGTWAGADTQYF. V gene TRBV30 combines with J gene TRBJ2-3, with a tentative D call TRBD2 (5 bases). The germline V gene encodes CDR1 GTSNPN and CDR2 SVGIG (reference sequence). V was cut by 5 bases and J by 4 bases, with 16 bases left in between. The CDR3 extends over 14 amino acids.